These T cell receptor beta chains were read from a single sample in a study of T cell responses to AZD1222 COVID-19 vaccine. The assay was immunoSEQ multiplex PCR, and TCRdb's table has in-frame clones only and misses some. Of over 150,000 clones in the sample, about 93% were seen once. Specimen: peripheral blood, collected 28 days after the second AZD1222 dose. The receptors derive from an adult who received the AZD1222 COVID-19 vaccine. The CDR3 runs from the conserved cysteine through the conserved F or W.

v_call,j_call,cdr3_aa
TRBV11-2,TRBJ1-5,CASSSAGGNQPQHF
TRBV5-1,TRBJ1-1,CASSPGSGTATEAFF
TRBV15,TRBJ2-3,CATSSFGELDTQYF
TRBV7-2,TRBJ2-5,CASSLTSGGPRGTQYF
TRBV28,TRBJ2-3,CASSFAEWAQYF
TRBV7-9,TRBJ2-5,CASSPVGASGGETQYF
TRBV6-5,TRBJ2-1,CASTAPGTINEQFF
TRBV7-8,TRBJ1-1,CASSSANTGGGGAGTEAFF
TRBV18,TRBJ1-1,CASSPQTQGGTEAFF
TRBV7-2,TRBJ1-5,CASSLASRGSPQPQHF
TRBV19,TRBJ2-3,CASSPRWTSGGIDTQYF
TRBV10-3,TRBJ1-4,CAISVREKLFF
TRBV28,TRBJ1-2,CASSLAGRAYGYTF
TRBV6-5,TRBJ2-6,CASSYYLSGANVLTF
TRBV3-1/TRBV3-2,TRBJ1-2,CASSPGTGDYGYTF
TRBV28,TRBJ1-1,CASSLVQGRKAFF